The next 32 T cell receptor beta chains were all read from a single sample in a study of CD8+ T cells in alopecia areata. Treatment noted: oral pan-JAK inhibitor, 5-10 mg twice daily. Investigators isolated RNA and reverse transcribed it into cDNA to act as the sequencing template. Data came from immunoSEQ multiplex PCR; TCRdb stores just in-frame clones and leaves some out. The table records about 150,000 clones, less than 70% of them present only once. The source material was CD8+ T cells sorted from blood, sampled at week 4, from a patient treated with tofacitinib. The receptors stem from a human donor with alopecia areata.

CDR3 protein: CASSFLDYQEFF. CDR3 nucleotide sequence: TGTGCCAGCAGCTTCCTGGACTATCAGGAGTTCTTC. V gene TRBV11-2 combines with J gene TRBJ2-1, with D possibly matching TRBD2 (6 bases). The V and J ends lost 3 bases and 14 bases respectively, with 14 bases between them. In germline, CDR1 is SGHAT, CDR2 FQNNGV. This CDR3 is built from 12 residues.

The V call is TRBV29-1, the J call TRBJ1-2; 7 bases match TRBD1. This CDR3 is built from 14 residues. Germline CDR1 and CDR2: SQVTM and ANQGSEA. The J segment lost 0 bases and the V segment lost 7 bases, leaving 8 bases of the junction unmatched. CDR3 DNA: TGCAGCGCCCGGATGACAGGGACTAACTATGGCTACACCTTC. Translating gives CSARMTGTNYGYTF.

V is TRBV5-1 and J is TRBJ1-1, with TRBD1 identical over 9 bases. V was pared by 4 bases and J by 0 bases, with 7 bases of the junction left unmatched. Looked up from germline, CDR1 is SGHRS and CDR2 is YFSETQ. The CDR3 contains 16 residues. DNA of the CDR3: TGCGCCAGCAGCACCCGGGACAGGGATTTGAACACTGAAGCTTTCTTT. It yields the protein CASSTRDRDLNTEAFF.

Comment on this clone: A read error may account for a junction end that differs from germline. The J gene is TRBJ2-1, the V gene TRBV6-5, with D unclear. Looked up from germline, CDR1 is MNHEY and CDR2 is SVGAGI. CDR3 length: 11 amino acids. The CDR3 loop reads CASSDSHEQFF. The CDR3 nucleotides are TGTGCCAGCAGTGACTCGCATGAGCAGTTCTTC.

The CDR3 is CASHGQGESWYGYTF. CDR3 DNA: TGTGCCTCGCACGGTCAGGGAGAGAGTTGGTATGGCTACACCTTC. The chain employs TRBV2 and TRBJ1-2, with D perhaps TRBD1 (5 bases). V lost 11 bases and J lost 5, with 24 bases in between. Germline loops: CDR1 SNHLY, CDR2 FYNNEI. The CDR3 contains 15 residues.

Here the CDR3 reads CATSSGPGYEQYF. The CDR3, as DNA: TGTGCCACCAGCAGCGGTCCAGGGTACGAGCAGTACTTC. This chain links TRBV15 with TRBJ2-7; D possibly corresponds to TRBD1 (5 bases). The CDR3 has 13 residues. Germline assignment: CDR1 LNHNV and CDR2 YYDKDF (reference sequence). The ends were cut back, 3 bases at V and 4 bases at J, with 10 bases in the middle.

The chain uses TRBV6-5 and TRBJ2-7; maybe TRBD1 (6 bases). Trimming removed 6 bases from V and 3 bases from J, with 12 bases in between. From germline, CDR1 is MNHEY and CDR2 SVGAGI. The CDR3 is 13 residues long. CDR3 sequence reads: CASRPTGHYEQYF. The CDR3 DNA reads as TGTGCCAGCAGACCCACAGGGCACTACGAGCAGTACTTC.

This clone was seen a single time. CDR3: CAWDFVGNTEAFF. The DNA for the CDR3 is TGTGCCTGGGACTTCGTAGGGAACACTGAAGCTTTCTTT. The chain carries TRBV30 and TRBJ1-1; no definite D call. The CDR3 is made up of 13 amino acids. V shed 5 bases and J shed 1 base, with 11 bases lying between them. Germline V gene lookup returns CDR1 GTSNPN and CDR2 SVGIG (reference sequence).

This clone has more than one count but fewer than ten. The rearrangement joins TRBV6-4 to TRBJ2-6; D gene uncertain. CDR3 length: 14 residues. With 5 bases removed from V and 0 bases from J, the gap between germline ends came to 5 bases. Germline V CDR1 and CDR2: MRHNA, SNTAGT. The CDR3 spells CASSRDSGANVLTF. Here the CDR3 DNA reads TGTGCCAGCAGTCGAGACTCTGGGGCCAACGTCCTGACTTTC.

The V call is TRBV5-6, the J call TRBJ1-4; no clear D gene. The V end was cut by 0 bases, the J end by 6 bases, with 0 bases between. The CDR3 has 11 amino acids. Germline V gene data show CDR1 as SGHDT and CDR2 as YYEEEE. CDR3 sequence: CASSLDEKLFF. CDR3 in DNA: TGTGCCAGCAGCTTGGATGAAAAACTGTTTTTT.

CDR3 residues: CASSYSSGEKYNEQFF. The CDR3 DNA sequence: TGTGCCAGCAGTTACTCGTCGGGGGAGAAGTACAATGAGCAGTTCTTC. V usage is TRBV6-5 and J usage is TRBJ2-1, with D tentatively TRBD2 (6 bases). CDR1 and CDR2 from the germline V gene are MNHEY and SVGAGI. V was pared by 0 bases and J by 4 bases, with 13 bases between. CDR3 size: 16 residues.

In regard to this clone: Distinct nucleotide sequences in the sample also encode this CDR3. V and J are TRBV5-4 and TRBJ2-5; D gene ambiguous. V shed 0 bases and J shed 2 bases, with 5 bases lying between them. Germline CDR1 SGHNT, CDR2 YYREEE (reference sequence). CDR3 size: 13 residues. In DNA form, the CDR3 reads TGTGCCAGCAGCTTGGACAGTCAAGAGACCCAGTACTTC. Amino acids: CASSLDSQETQYF.

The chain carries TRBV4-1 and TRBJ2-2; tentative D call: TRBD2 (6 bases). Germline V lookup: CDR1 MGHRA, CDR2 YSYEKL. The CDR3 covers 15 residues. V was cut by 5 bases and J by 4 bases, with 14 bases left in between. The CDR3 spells CASSVVGGATGELFF. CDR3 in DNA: TGCGCCAGCAGCGTCGTAGGCGGGGCCACCGGGGAGCTGTTTTTT.

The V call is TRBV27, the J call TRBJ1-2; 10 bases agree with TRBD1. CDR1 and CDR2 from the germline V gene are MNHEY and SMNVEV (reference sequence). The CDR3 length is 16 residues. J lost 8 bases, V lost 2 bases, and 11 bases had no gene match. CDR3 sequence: CASSLGSGTGEEGYTF. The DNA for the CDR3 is TGTGCCAGCAGTTTAGGTTCCGGGACAGGGGAGGAAGGCTACACCTTC.

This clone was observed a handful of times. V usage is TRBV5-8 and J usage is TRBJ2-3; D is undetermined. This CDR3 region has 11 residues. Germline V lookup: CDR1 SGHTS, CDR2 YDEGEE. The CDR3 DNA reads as TGTGCTCCCCCTGGTCCAGATACGCAGTATTTT. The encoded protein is CAPPGPDTQYF. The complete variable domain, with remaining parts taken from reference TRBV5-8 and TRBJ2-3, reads EAGVTQSPTHLIKTRGQQATLRCSPISGHTSVYWYQQALGLGLQFLLWYDEGEERNRGNFPPRFSGRQFPNYSSELNVNALELEDSALYLCAPPGPDTQYFGPGTRLTVL.

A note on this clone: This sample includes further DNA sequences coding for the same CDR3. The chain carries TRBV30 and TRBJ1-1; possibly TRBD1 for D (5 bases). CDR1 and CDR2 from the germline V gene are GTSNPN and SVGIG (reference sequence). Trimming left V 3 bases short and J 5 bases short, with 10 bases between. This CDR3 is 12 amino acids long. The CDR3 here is CAWRPGGTEAFF. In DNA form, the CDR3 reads TGTGCCTGGAGACCCGGGGGGACTGAAGCTTTCTTT. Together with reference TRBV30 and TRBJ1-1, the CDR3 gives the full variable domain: SQTIHQWPATLVQPVGSPLSLECTVEGTSNPNLYWYRQAAGRGLQLLFYSVGIGQISSEVPQNLSASRPQDRQFILSSKKLLLSDSGFYLCAWRPGGTEAFFGQGTRLTVV.

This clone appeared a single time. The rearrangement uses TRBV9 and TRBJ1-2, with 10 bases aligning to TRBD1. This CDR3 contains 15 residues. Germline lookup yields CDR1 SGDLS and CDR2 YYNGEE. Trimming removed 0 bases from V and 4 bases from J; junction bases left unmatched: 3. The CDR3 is CASSVGQGARYGYTF. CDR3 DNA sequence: TGTGCCAGCAGCGTAGGACAGGGGGCTCGCTATGGCTACACCTTC.

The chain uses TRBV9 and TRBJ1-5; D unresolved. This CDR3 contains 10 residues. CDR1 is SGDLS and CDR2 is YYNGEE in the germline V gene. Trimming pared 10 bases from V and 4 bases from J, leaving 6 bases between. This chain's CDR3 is CAGTNQPQHF. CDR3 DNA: TGTGCCGGTACGAATCAGCCCCAGCATTTT. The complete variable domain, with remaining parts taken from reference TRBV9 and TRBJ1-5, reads DSGVTQTPKHLITATGQRVTLRCSPRSGDLSVYWYQQSLDQGLQFLIQYYNGEERAKGNILERFSAQQFPDLHSELNLSSLELGDSALYFCAGTNQPQHFGDGTRLSIL.

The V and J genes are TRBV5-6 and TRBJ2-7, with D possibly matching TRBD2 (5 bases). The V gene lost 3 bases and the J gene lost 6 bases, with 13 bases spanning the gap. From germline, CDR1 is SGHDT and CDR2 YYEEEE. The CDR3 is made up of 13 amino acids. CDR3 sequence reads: CASSSDTGGEQYF. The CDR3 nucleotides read TGTGCCAGCAGCTCTGACACCGGAGGCGAGCAGTACTTC.

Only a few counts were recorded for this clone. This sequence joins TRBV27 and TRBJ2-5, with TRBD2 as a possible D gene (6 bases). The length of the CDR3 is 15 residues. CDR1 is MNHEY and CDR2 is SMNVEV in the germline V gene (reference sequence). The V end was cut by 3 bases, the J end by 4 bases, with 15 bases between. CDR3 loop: CASSFTMGDSETQYF. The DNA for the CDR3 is TGTGCCAGCAGTTTTACCATGGGGGACTCAGAGACCCAGTACTTC.

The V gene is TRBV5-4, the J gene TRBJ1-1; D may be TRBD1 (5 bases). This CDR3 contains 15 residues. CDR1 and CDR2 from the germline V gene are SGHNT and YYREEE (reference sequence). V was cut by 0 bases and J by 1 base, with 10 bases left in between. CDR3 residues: CASSLGDGTNTEAFF. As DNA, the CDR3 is TGTGCCAGCAGCTTGGGGGACGGGACGAACACTGAAGCTTTCTTT. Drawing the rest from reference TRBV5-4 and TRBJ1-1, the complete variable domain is ETGVTQSPTHLIKTRGQQVTLRCSSQSGHNTVSWYQQALGQGPQFIFQYYREEENGRGNFPPRFSGLQFPNYSSELNVNALELDDSALYLCASSLGDGTNTEAFFGQGTRLTVV.

The CDR3 loop is CSVETGTANYGYTF. CDR3 DNA sequence: TGCAGCGTTGAGACGGGGACCGCAAACTATGGCTACACCTTC. The rearrangement joins TRBV29-1 to TRBJ1-2; D might be TRBD1 (5 bases). Germline CDR1 SQVTM, CDR2 ANQGSEA. This CDR3 comprises 14 residues. V was cut by 3 bases and J by 2 bases, with 13 bases left in between.

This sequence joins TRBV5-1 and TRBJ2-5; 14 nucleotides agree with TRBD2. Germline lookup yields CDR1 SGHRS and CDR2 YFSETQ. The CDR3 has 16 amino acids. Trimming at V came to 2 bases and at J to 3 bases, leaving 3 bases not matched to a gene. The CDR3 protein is CASSFATSGGEETQYF. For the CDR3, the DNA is TGCGCCAGCAGCTTCGCGACTAGCGGGGGGGAAGAGACCCAGTACTTC.

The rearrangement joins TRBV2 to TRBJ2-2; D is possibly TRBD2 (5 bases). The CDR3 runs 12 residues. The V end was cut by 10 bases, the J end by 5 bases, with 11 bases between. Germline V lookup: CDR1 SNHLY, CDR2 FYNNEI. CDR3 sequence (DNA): TGTGCCATCCCACTAGTAACCGGGGAGCTGTTTTTT. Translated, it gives CAIPLVTGELFF.

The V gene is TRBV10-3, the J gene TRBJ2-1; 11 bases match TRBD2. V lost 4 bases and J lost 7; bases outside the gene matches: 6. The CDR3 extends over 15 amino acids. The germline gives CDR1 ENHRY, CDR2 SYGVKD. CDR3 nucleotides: TGTGCCATCAGTGTTAGCGGGGGGGCCGGTAATGAGCAGTTCTTC. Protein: CAISVSGGAGNEQFF.

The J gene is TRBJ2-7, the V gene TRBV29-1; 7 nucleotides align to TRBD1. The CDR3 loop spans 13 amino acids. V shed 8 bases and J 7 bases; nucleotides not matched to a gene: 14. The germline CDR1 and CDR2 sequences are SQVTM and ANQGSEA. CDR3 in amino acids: CSTQGIVGEEQYF. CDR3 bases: TGCAGCACACAGGGGATAGTGGGTGAGGAGCAGTACTTC.

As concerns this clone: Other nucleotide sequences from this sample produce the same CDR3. The CDR3 spells CASSLGDSTEAFF. In nucleotides, the CDR3 is TGTGCCAGCAGCTTAGGGGATAGCACTGAAGCTTTCTTT. The chain recombines TRBV13 with TRBJ1-1; no clear D gene. In germline, CDR1 is PRHDT, CDR2 FYEKMQ (reference sequence). The CDR3 totals 13 residues. V was pared by 0 bases and J by 4 bases, with 6 bases between.

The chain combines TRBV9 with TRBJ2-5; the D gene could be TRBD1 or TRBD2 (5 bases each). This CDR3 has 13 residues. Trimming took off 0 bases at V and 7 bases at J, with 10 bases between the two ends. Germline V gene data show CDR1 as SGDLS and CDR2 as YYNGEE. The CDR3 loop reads CASSVEGGGTQYF. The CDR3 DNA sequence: TGTGCCAGCAGCGTAGAAGGTGGGGGGACCCAGTACTTC. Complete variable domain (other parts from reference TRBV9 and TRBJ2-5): DSGVTQTPKHLITATGQRVTLRCSPRSGDLSVYWYQQSLDQGLQFLIQYYNGEERAKGNILERFSAQQFPDLHSELNLSSLELGDSALYFCASSVEGGGTQYFGPGTRLLVL.

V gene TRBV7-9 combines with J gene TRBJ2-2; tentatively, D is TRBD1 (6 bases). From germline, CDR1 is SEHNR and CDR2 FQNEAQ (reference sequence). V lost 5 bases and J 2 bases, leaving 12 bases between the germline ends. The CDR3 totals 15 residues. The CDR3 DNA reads TGTGCCAGCAGCCCAAGACAGGCTAACACCGGGGAGCTGTTTTTT. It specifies CASSPRQANTGELFF.

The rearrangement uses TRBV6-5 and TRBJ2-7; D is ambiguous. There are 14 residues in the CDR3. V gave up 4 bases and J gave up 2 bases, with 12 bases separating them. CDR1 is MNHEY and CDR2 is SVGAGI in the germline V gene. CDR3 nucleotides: TGTGCCAGCAGTTCTCAGGATAACACCTACGAGCAGTACTTC. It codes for CASSSQDNTYEQYF.

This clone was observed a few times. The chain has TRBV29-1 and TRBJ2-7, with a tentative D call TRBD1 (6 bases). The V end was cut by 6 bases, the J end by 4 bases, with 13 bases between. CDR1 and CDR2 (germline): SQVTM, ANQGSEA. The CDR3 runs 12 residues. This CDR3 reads CSVTTGQYEQYF. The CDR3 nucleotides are TGCAGCGTGACCACAGGACAGTACGAGCAGTACTTC.

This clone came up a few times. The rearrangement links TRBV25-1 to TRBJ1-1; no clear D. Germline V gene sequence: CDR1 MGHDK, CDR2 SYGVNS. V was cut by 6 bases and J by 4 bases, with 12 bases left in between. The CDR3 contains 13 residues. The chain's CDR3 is CASRDTMTTEAFF. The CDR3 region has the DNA TGTGCCAGCAGAGATACCATGACCACTGAAGCTTTCTTT.